Presented here are 14 T cell receptor beta chains from one specimen sequenced in a study of cytotoxic CD8 clonotypes in ibrutinib-treated CLL. Profiling relied on immunoSEQ multiplex PCR, and the TCRdb table lists in-frame clones only, not all of them. The sample yields over 150,000 clones, about 72% seen once. The material was PBMCs, obtained after 24 months of ibrutinib treatment. The source of these receptors is a human donor with chronic lymphocytic leukemia.

The gene calls are TRBV4-3 and TRBJ1-4; perhaps TRBD1 as D (5 bases). This CDR3 is built from 12 residues. Trimming pared 4 bases from V and 9 bases from J, leaving 9 bases between. Germline CDR1 and CDR2: LGHNA and YSLEER. In DNA form, the CDR3 reads TGCGCCAGCAGCCGAGAGGGGCAAAAACTGTTTTTT. This translates into CASSREGQKLFF.

The rearrangement uses TRBV5-8 and TRBJ1-2, with D possibly matching TRBD1 (5 bases). Germline lookup yields CDR1 SGHTS and CDR2 YDEGEE. The CDR3 runs to 15 residues. Trimming pared 8 bases from V and 4 bases from J, leaving 21 bases between. The CDR3: CASPALQDGTYGYTF. DNA for the CDR3: TGTGCCAGTCCAGCTCTCCAGGACGGGACCTATGGCTACACCTTC.

J is TRBJ2-7 and V is TRBV7-9, with no clear D. With 5 bases removed from V and 2 bases from J, the gap between germline ends came to 13 bases. In germline, CDR1 is SEHNR, CDR2 FQNEAQ (reference sequence). The CDR3 has 14 residues. CDR3: CASSPPLPAYEQYF. CDR3 coding DNA: TGTGCCAGCAGCCCCCCCTTACCAGCCTACGAGCAGTACTTC. Full variable domain (outside the CDR3, taken from reference TRBV7-9 and TRBJ2-7): DTGVSQNPRHKITKRGQNVTFRCDPISEHNRLYWYRQTLGQGPEFLTYFQNEAQLEKSRLLSDRFSAERPKGSFSTLEIQRTEQGDSAMYLCASSPPLPAYEQYFGPGTRLTVT.

This clone is a singleton in its sample. The rearrangement uses TRBV9 and TRBJ2-1, with D maybe TRBD1 (5 bases). This CDR3 spans 16 amino acids. Germline CDR1 and CDR2: SGDLS and YYNGEE. Trimming cost V 5 bases and J 5 bases, with 20 bases left between them. The CDR3 bases are TGTGCCAGCAGTCCTTTGGGGCCCGAGTCCCACAATGAGCAGTTCTTC. Protein product: CASSPLGPESHNEQFF. The full variable domain, with the rest looked up from reference TRBV9 and TRBJ2-1, is DSGVTQTPKHLITATGQRVTLRCSPRSGDLSVYWYQQSLDQGLQFLIQYYNGEERAKGNILERFSAQQFPDLHSELNLSSLELGDSALYFCASSPLGPESHNEQFFGPGTRLTVL.

This clone was seen only once. The chain uses TRBV10-2 and TRBJ2-7, with D uncertain. The CDR3 runs 15 residues. The V and J ends lost 0 bases and 2 bases respectively, with 11 bases between them. Germline V gives CDR1 WSHSY, CDR2 SAAADI. For the CDR3, the DNA is TGCGCCAGCAGTGAGTCGGGGTGGACCACCTACGAGCAGTACTTC. Amino acid sequence: CASSESGWTTYEQYF.

The chain employs TRBV10-3 and TRBJ2-7, with D hard to call. V lost 4 bases and J 6 bases, leaving 13 bases between the germline ends. CDR3 length equals 13 residues. Germline V gene sequence: CDR1 ENHRY, CDR2 SYGVKD. In DNA form, the CDR3 reads TGTGCCATCAGTGCTCTAGGTAGACGCGAGCAGTACTTC. It translates to CAISALGRREQYF.

This clone appeared a single time. This rearrangement joins TRBV4-3 to TRBJ2-1; TRBD2 aligns across 14 bases. This CDR3 is 16 amino acids long. The germline gives CDR1 LGHNA, CDR2 YSLEER. J gave up 10 bases and V 4 bases, and 9 bases lay outside the gene matches. The CDR3 protein is CASSPRGLAGVGEQFF. In nucleotides, the CDR3 is TGCGCCAGCAGCCCCAGGGGACTAGCGGGAGTTGGGGAGCAGTTCTTC.

V and J are TRBV6-5 and TRBJ1-1, with a tentative D call TRBD1 (5 bases). V shed 0 bases and J shed 7 bases, with 12 bases lying between them. This CDR3 is built from 14 residues. CDR1 MNHEY and CDR2 SVGAGI come from the germline V gene. This chain's CDR3 is CASSYSIGAGEAFF. CDR3 nucleotides: TGTGCCAGCAGTTACTCGATAGGGGCAGGTGAAGCTTTCTTT.

The chain joins TRBV25-1 to TRBJ1-1; the match to TRBD1 covers 8 bases. V trimming: 1 base; J trimming: 1 base; junction bases outside the gene matches: 2. Per germline, CDR1 MGHDK and CDR2 SYGVNS. The CDR3 runs 15 residues. In DNA, the CDR3 is TGTGCCAGCAGTGAATTTGGGACAGGGAACACTGAAGCTTTCTTT. This gives the protein CASSEFGTGNTEAFF.

The chain has TRBV11-2 and TRBJ2-7; no definite D call. Between the trimmed V and J ends, which lost 0 bases and 4 bases, there was a span of 16 bases. There are 16 residues in the CDR3. Germline CDR1 is SGHAT and CDR2 is FQNNGV. The CDR3 DNA sequence: TGTGCCAGCAGCTTAGATCGGTCAACAACTGCGTACGAGCAGTACTTC. It encodes CASSLDRSTTAYEQYF.

This chain links TRBV6-5 with TRBJ1-1; unclear D gene. V was pared by 0 bases and J by 0 bases, with 5 bases between. This CDR3 has 14 residues. The V gene's germline CDR1 is MNHEY and CDR2 SVGAGI. CDR3 DNA sequence: TGTGCCAGCAGTTACTCAAGCCTGAACACTGAAGCTTTCTTT. Translation gives CASSYSSLNTEAFF.

The V gene is TRBV4-3, the J gene TRBJ1-3; D is undetermined. The germline V and J ends were trimmed by 0 bases and 0 bases, with 6 bases remaining between them. Per germline, CDR1 LGHNA and CDR2 YSLEER. The length of the CDR3 is 15 residues. DNA of the CDR3: TGCGCCAGCAGCCAAGATCTGGTCTCTGGAAACACCATATATTTT. Encoded protein: CASSQDLVSGNTIYF.

The gene calls are TRBV28 and TRBJ1-3; the D is unclear. This CDR3 region has 14 residues. Germline CDR1 reads MDHEN; CDR2 reads SYDVKM. With 3 bases removed from V and 4 bases from J, the gap between germline ends came to 10 bases. CDR3 region: CASSFFLIGNTIYF. Here the CDR3 DNA reads TGTGCCAGCAGTTTTTTTCTTATCGGAAACACCATATATTTT.

This sequence joins TRBV30 and TRBJ2-3, with TRBD2 matching 7 bases. The CDR3 is 13 amino acids. J lost 1 base, V lost 6 bases, and 4 bases had no gene match. Germline-derived CDR1 and CDR2 are GTSNPN and SVGIG (reference sequence). The CDR3 nucleotides read TGTGCCTGCCAGGGACTACGCACAGATACGCAGTATTTT. Protein product: CACQGLRTDTQYF.